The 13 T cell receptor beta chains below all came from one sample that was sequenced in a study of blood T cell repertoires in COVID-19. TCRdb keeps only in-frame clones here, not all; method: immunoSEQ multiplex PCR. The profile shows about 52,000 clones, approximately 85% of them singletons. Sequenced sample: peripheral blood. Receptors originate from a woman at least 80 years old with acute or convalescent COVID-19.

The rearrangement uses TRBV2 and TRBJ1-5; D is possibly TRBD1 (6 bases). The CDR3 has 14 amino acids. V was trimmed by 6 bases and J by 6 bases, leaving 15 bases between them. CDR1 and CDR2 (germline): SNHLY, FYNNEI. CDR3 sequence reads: CASRAGGGSQPQHF. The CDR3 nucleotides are TGTGCCAGCAGGGCGGGGGGGGGCAGTCAGCCCCAGCATTTT.

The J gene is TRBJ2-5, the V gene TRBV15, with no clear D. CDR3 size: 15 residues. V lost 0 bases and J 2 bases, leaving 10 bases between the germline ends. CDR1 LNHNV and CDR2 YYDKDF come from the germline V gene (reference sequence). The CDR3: CATSRDLAAQETQYF. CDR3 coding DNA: TGTGCCACCAGCAGAGATCTGGCGGCTCAAGAGACCCAGTACTTC.

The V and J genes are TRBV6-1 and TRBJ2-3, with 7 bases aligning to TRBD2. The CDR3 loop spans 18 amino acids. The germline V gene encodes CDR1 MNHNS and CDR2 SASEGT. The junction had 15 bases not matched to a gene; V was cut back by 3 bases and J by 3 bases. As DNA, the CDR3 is TGTGCCAGCAGTGACGAGATTAATACGGGGGGTATTACAGATACGCAGTATTTT. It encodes CASSDEINTGGITDTQYF.

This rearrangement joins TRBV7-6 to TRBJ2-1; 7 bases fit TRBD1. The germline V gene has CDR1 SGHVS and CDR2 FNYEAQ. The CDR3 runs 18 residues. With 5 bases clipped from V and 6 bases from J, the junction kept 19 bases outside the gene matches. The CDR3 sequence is CASSLRTTGDSFGNEQFF. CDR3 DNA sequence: TGTGCCAGCAGCCTCCGTACCACAGGGGATTCCTTCGGCAATGAGCAGTTCTTC.

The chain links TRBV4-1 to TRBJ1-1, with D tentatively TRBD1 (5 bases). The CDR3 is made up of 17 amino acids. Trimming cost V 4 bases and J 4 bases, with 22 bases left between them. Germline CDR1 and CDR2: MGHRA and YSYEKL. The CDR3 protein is CASSPGGFRGVGTEAFF. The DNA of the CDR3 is TGCGCCAGCAGCCCGGGGGGGTTTAGGGGCGTAGGCACTGAAGCTTTCTTT.

The CDR3 coding sequence is TGTGCCAGTAGTTCCCGTGGAGCTGGAAACACCATATATTTT. This sequence encodes CASSSRGAGNTIYF. The chain is built from TRBV19 and TRBJ1-3; D call uncertain. This CDR3 region has 14 residues. Germline values: CDR1 LNHDA, CDR2 SQIVND (reference sequence). The V end was cut by 5 bases, the J end by 2 bases, with 10 bases between.

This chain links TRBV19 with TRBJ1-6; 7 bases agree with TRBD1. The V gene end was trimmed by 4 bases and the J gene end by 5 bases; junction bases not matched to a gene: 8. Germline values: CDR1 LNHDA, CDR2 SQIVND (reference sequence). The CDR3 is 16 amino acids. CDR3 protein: CASSSFSGTDNSPLHF. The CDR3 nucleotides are TGTGCCAGTAGTAGCTTTTCCGGGACAGATAATTCACCCCTCCACTTT.

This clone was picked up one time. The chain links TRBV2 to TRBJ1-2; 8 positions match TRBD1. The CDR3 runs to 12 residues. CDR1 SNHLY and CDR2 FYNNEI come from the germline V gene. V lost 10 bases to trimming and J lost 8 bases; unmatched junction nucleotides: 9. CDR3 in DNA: TGTGCCAAACGGACAGGGACAAGGGGCTACACCTTC. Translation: CAKRTGTRGYTF.

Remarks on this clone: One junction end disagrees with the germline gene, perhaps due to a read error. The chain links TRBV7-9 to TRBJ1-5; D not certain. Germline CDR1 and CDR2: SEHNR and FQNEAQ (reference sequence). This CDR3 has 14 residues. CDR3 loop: CASSLGGWGQPQHF. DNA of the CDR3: TGTGCCAGCAGTTTAGGAGGGTGGGGTCAGCCCCAGCATTTT.

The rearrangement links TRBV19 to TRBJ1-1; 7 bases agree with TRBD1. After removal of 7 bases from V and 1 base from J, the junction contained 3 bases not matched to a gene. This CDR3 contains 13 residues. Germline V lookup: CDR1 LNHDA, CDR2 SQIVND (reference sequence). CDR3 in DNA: TGTGCCAGTAACAGGGGACGGAACACTGAAGCTTTCTTT. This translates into CASNRGRNTEAFF.

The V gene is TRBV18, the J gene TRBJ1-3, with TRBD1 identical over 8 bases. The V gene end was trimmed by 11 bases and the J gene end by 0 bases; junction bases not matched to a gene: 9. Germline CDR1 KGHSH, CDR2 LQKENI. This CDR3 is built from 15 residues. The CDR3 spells CASAGGQGSGNTIYF. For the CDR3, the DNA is TGTGCCTCCGCAGGTGGACAGGGCTCTGGAAACACCATATATTTT. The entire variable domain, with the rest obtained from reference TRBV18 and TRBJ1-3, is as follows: NAGVMQNPRHLVRRRGQEARLRCSPMKGHSHVYWYRQLPEEGLKFMVYLQKENIIDESGMPKERFSAEFPKEGPSILRIQQVVRGDSAAYFCASAGGQGSGNTIYFGEGSWLTVV.

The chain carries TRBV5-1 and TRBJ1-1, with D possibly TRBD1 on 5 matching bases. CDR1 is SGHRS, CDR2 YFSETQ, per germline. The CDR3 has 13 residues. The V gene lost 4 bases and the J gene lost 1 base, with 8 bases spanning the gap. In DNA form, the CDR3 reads TGCGCCAGCAGCGACGACAGGAACACTGAAGCTTTCTTT. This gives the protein CASSDDRNTEAFF.

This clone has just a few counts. The CDR3 protein is CASSLNGVKNNSPLHF. In DNA form, the CDR3 reads TGTGCCAGCAGTTTAAACGGAGTAAAGAATAATTCACCCCTCCACTTT. This sequence joins TRBV27 and TRBJ1-6; D ambiguous. The CDR3 has 16 amino acids. Trimming shortened V by 2 bases and J by 5 bases, and 13 bases separated the two germline ends. Germline values: CDR1 MNHEY, CDR2 SMNVEV (reference sequence).